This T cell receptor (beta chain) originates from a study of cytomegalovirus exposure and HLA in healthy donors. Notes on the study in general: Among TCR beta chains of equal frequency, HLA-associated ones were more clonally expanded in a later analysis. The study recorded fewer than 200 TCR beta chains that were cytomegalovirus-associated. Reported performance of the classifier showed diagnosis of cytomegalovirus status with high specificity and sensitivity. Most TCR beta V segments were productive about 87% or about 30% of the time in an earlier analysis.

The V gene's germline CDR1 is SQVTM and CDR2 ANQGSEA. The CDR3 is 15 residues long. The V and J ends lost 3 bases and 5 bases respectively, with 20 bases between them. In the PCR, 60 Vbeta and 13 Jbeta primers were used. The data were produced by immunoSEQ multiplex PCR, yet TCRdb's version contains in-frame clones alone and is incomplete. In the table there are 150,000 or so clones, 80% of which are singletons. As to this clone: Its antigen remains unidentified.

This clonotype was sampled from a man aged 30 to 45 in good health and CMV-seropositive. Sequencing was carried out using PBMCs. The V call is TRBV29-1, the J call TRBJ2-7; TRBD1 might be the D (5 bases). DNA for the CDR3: TGCAGCGTTGACGGAATGGGAACAGGCATCCACGAGCAGTACTTC. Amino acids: CSVDGMGTGIHEQYF.